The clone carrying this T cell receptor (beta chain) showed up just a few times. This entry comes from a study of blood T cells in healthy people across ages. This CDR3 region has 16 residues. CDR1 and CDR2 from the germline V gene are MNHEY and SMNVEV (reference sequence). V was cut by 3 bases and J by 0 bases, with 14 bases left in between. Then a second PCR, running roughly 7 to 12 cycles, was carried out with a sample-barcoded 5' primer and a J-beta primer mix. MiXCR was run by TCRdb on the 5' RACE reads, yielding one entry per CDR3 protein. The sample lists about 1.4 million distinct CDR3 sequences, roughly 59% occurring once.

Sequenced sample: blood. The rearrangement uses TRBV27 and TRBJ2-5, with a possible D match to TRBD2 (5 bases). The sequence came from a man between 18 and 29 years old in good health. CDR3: CASSFRGSRYQETQYF. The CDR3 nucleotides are TGTGCCAGCAGTTTTAGAGGGTCTAGGTACCAAGAGACCCAGTACTTC.